These 23 T cell receptor beta chains were all obtained from the same sample, sequenced in a study of T cell responses to AZD1222 COVID-19 vaccine. Sequencing used immunoSEQ multiplex PCR; TCRdb keeps in-frame clones, though not all of them. The table lists 150,000 to 200,000 clones, around 89% of them singletons, with around 6.4% in the top ten. This material consisted of peripheral blood, taken on day 0 of AZD1222 vaccination. These receptors were taken from an adult in good health.

V usage is TRBV28 and J usage is TRBJ1-2; D uncertain. This CDR3 is 14 amino acids long. V lost 3 bases and J lost 4, with 12 bases in between. Germline V gene sequence: CDR1 MDHEN, CDR2 SYDVKM. The CDR3 region is CASSLNGIGYGYTF. As DNA, the CDR3 is TGTGCCAGCAGTTTGAACGGGATTGGCTATGGCTACACCTTC.

The rearrangement uses TRBV6-5 and TRBJ2-3; 8 bases are shared with TRBD1. The ends lost 6 bases at V and 4 bases at J; junction bases unmatched: 3. Germline assignment: CDR1 MNHEY and CDR2 SVGAGI. This CDR3 has 13 amino acids. The CDR3 is CASRTGEPDTQYF. Written as DNA, the CDR3 is TGTGCCAGCAGGACAGGGGAGCCAGATACGCAGTATTTT.

The chain carries TRBV2 and TRBJ1-2; tentatively, D is TRBD1 (5 bases). The germline V and J ends were trimmed by 7 bases and 0 bases, with 12 bases remaining between them. There are 14 residues in the CDR3. From germline, CDR1 is SNHLY and CDR2 FYNNEI. CDR3 in DNA: TGTGCCAGCACCAGGGCCTCAACTAACTATGGCTACACCTTC. Protein: CASTRASTNYGYTF.

J is TRBJ1-1 and V is TRBV10-3; TRBD1 might be the D (5 bases). V dropped 7 bases and J dropped 4 bases, with 16 bases sitting between them. CDR3 length equals 14 residues. Germline V lookup: CDR1 ENHRY, CDR2 SYGVKD. The CDR3 region is CAIKEGISTTEAFF. CDR3 bases: TGTGCCATCAAGGAGGGGATAAGTACCACTGAAGCTTTCTTT.

The genes are TRBV21-1 and TRBJ2-2; TRBD2 is the table's D call, not checked against the DNA. TRBV21-1 is a pseudogene. The CDR3 contains 12 residues. The CDR3 DNA reads TGTGCCAGCAGCAAACCTACCAGGGAGCTGTTTTTT. It is translated as CASSKPTRELFF.

CDR3 sequence (DNA): TGTGCCAGCAGTTTCAGACAGGGGGCCAATGAAGCTTTCTTT. Translation gives CASSFRQGANEAFF. The chain is built from TRBV6-5 and TRBJ1-1, with 10 positions matching TRBD1. The CDR3 is 14 residues long. Germline V gene lookup returns CDR1 MNHEY and CDR2 SVGAGI. V trimming: 4 bases; J trimming: 7 bases; junction bases outside the gene matches: 6.

This rearrangement joins TRBV27 to TRBJ2-3; TRBD2 agrees at 9 bases. This CDR3 contains 14 residues. Trimming took 7 bases from V and 2 from J; bases not matched to a gene: 4. Germline values: CDR1 MNHEY, CDR2 SMNVEV (reference sequence). The CDR3 DNA reads TGTGCCAGCAACCTAGCGGGGCTCACAGATACGCAGTATTTT. It specifies CASNLAGLTDTQYF.

The V and J genes are TRBV30 and TRBJ2-3; TRBD2 matches at 11 bases. With 2 bases clipped from V and 3 bases from J, the junction kept 7 bases outside the gene matches. The germline V gene encodes CDR1 GTSNPN and CDR2 SVGIG (reference sequence). The CDR3 has 16 amino acids. This CDR3 is CAWSPGLAARTDTQYF. CDR3 sequence (DNA): TGTGCCTGGAGTCCGGGACTAGCGGCACGGACAGATACGCAGTATTTT.

The chain links TRBV5-4 to TRBJ2-2; D might be TRBD1 (6 bases). V was pared by 1 base and J by 4 bases, with 11 bases between. The CDR3 runs to 15 residues. CDR1 and CDR2 (germline): SGHNT, YYREEE (reference sequence). The CDR3 nucleotides read TGTGCCAGCAGCTTGAACAGGGCCCGCACCGGGGAGCTGTTTTTT. It yields the protein CASSLNRARTGELFF.

J is TRBJ1-1 and V is TRBV4-3; D may be TRBD1 (6 bases). The CDR3 is 15 amino acids. V lost 3 bases and J 4 bases, leaving 15 bases between the germline ends. Germline assignment: CDR1 LGHNA and CDR2 YSLEER. CDR3 coding DNA: TGCGCCAGCAGCCAGAGATCAGGAGGGGGCACTGAAGCTTTCTTT. Protein sequence: CASSQRSGGGTEAFF.

The chain has TRBV7-2 and TRBJ1-2, with a weak D call TRBD1 (6 bases). CDR3 length equals 15 residues. Trimming shortened V by 5 bases and J by 2 bases, and 15 bases separated the two germline ends. Looked up from germline, CDR1 is SGHTA and CDR2 is FQGNSA. The CDR3 here is CASSPGQPLNYGYTF. As DNA, the CDR3 is TGTGCCAGCAGCCCTGGACAGCCACTCAACTATGGCTACACCTTC.

The chain combines TRBV7-9 with TRBJ1-3; D perhaps matches TRBD1 (5 bases). V gave up 1 base and J gave up 4 bases, with 14 bases separating them. The germline V gene encodes CDR1 SEHNR and CDR2 FQNEAQ (reference sequence). CDR3 length: 16 residues. CDR3 loop: CASSLDGAGTGNTIYF. DNA of the CDR3: TGTGCCAGCAGCTTAGACGGAGCAGGGACGGGAAACACCATATATTTT. The entire variable domain, with the rest obtained from reference TRBV7-9 and TRBJ1-3, is as follows: DTGVSQNPRHKITKRGQNVTFRCDPISEHNRLYWYRQTLGQGPEFLTYFQNEAQLEKSRLLSDRFSAERPKGSFSTLEIQRTEQGDSAMYLCASSLDGAGTGNTIYFGEGSWLTVV.

V and J are TRBV27 and TRBJ1-3; 9 bases align to TRBD1. CDR3 length: 15 amino acids. Per germline, CDR1 MNHEY and CDR2 SMNVEV (reference sequence). The J segment lost 4 bases and the V segment lost 0 bases, leaving 1 base of the junction unmatched. The CDR3 sequence is CASSLSGQGGNTIYF. The CDR3 bases are TGTGCCAGCAGTTTATCGGGACAGGGCGGAAACACCATATATTTT.

V gene TRBV13 combines with J gene TRBJ1-5; D is unclear. The V end was cut by 0 bases, the J end by 0 bases, with 9 bases between. Germline CDR1 is PRHDT and CDR2 is FYEKMQ (reference sequence). The CDR3 is made up of 16 amino acids. CDR3 bases: TGTGCCAGCAGCTTAGGGTCGGGGTATAGCAATCAGCCCCAGCATTTT. It translates to CASSLGSGYSNQPQHF.

The CDR3 DNA reads as TGTGCCAGCAGCTTAAGTCGGCGTGGGACAGAAGAAGCTTTCTTT. The encoded protein is CASSLSRRGTEEAFF. The genes are TRBV7-2 and TRBJ1-1; 7 bases map to TRBD1. Germline CDR1 SGHTA, CDR2 FQGNSA. The CDR3 is made up of 15 amino acids. Losses at the gene ends were 2 bases for V and 8 bases for J; bases not matched to a gene: 11. Full variable domain (rest looked up from reference TRBV7-2 and TRBJ1-1): GAGVSQSPSNKVTEKGKDVELRCDPISGHTALYWYRQSLGQGLEFLIYFQGNSAPDKSGLPSDRFSAERTGGSVSTLTIQRTQQEDSAVYLCASSLSRRGTEEAFFGQGTRLTVV.

J is TRBJ1-2 and V is TRBV30; the D is unclear. Trimming took 3 bases from V and 8 from J, leaving 13 bases between them. Germline V CDR1 and CDR2: GTSNPN, SVGIG (reference sequence). The CDR3 is 12 residues long. CDR3 residues: CAWSRQIGGYTF. The CDR3 nucleotides read TGTGCCTGGAGCAGACAAATTGGAGGCTACACCTTC.

This clone has only one observation. The chain combines TRBV2 with TRBJ1-2; D may be TRBD1 (5 bases). Per the germline V gene, CDR1 is SNHLY and CDR2 is FYNNEI. Trimming stripped 11 bases from V and 7 bases from J, with 17 bases between. This CDR3 is 12 amino acids long. This CDR3 reads CARTLTERGYTF. The CDR3 DNA reads TGTGCCCGCACCCTGACAGAGCGTGGCTACACCTTC.

This clone was seen once. The rearrangement joins TRBV19 to TRBJ2-3, with 10 nucleotides matching TRBD2. Germline-derived CDR1 and CDR2 are LNHDA and SQIVND (reference sequence). After removal of 2 bases from V and 1 base from J, the junction contained 3 bases not matched to a gene. This CDR3 is 16 amino acids long. DNA of the CDR3: TGTGCCAGTAGTATATCGAGCGGGGGGGGCACAGATACGCAGTATTTT. This encodes CASSISSGGGTDTQYF.

In nucleotides, the CDR3 is TGTGCCACCAGCAGAGATATAGGACGGAGATCGAACACCGGGGAGCTGTTTTTT. This sequence encodes CATSRDIGRRSNTGELFF. The chain recombines TRBV15 with TRBJ2-2; D unclear. V was cut by 0 bases and J by 0 bases, with 14 bases left in between. The CDR3 length is 18 residues. Germline V lookup: CDR1 LNHNV, CDR2 YYDKDF (reference sequence).

This CDR3 is CASSVSPAGGDEQFF. DNA for the CDR3: TGTGCCAGCAGCGTATCGCCAGCGGGGGGTGATGAGCAGTTCTTC. The chain combines TRBV9 with TRBJ2-1; 9 bases line up with TRBD2. Trimming at V came to 1 base and at J to 8 bases, leaving 7 bases not matched to a gene. The CDR3 spans 15 residues. In germline, CDR1 is SGDLS, CDR2 YYNGEE.

V gene TRBV5-1 combines with J gene TRBJ2-7; 9 nucleotides match TRBD1. In germline, CDR1 is SGHRS, CDR2 YFSETQ. V was clipped by 0 bases and J by 7 bases; unmatched bases: 8. The CDR3 contains 15 residues. The CDR3 DNA sequence: TGCGCCAGCAGCTTGGCAGGGACAGGGACCTTGGAGCAGTACTTC. It translates to CASSLAGTGTLEQYF.

The chain couples TRBV28 to TRBJ1-6, with D possibly being TRBD1 (6 bases). Per germline, CDR1 MDHEN and CDR2 SYDVKM. Trimming removed 6 bases at V and 11 bases at J, with 20 bases between. This CDR3 has 15 amino acids. CDR3 sequence (DNA): TGTGCCAGCAGGCATGCTTCACAGGGTCCGGCACCCCTCCACTTT. Its translation: CASRHASQGPAPLHF.

This chain uses TRBV6-6 with TRBJ1-2, with 10 bases identical to TRBD1. The CDR3 totals 19 residues. The V gene end was trimmed by 7 bases and the J gene end by 4 bases; junction bases not matched to a gene: 21. Looked up from germline, CDR1 is MNHNY and CDR2 is SVGAGI (reference sequence). The CDR3 loop is CASTYLAGVGTGVGYGYTF. CDR3 DNA sequence: TGTGCCAGCACCTACTTAGCTGGGGTAGGGACAGGGGTCGGCTATGGCTACACCTTC.